This TCR beta chain was recovered during a study of CD4 T cells in relation to SARS-CoV-2 and coronaviruses. In the study overall: The negative reference was HIV-1 Nef peptide pool or peptide-free culture.

The data were produced by immunoSEQ multiplex PCR, yet TCRdb's version contains in-frame clones alone and is incomplete. This sample has 22,000 or so clones, with around 75% found just once. General study results and limits: In around 60% of donors, memory CD4+ clonotypes crossrecognized SARS-CoV-2 and at least one common cold coronavirus spike.

In the case of this clone: What it binds is unknown.

CD4+ T cells from unexposed donors were obtained before the COVID-19 pandemic (2011-2018). After approximately ten days of culture, CD4+ T cells were isolated. Unexposed-donor CD4+ T cells were probed with SARS-CoV-2 S/N and four cold-coronavirus spikes, cells permitting. In germline, CDR1 is SGHRS, CDR2 YFSETQ. Trimming took off 0 bases at V and 2 bases at J, with 9 bases between the two ends. This CDR3 contains 16 residues. Sequencing used CD4+ T cells from PBMCs, cultured in vitro. This TCR derives from a human donor in good health. The rearrangement joins TRBV5-1 to TRBJ2-6, with D maybe TRBD1 (6 bases). The DNA of the CDR3 is TGCGCCAGCAGCTTGGCCTACAGGGCTGGGGCCAACGTCCTGACTTTC. Translation: CASSLAYRAGANVLTF.